These 4 T cell receptor beta chains share one sample of origin, sequenced in a study of T cells in tuberculosis. The data were produced by immunoSEQ multiplex PCR, yet TCRdb's version contains in-frame clones alone and is incomplete. The data hold about 30,000 clones, with 92% observed a single time. Time point reported: new active TB diagnosis, blood taken before or within 7 days of starting treatment. Sequencing was performed on PBMCs, taken at tuberculosis diagnosis. These receptors originate from an adult with tuberculosis.

The V call is TRBV30, the J call TRBJ2-7; possibly TRBD2 for D (5 bases). The CDR3 sequence is 12 residues long. Germline V lookup: CDR1 GTSNPN, CDR2 SVGIG (reference sequence). V lost 8 bases and J 2 bases, leaving 13 bases between the germline ends. CDR3: CAARTRAYEQYF. The DNA of the CDR3 is TGTGCCGCAAGGACTCGTGCCTACGAGCAGTACTTC.

This chain links TRBV4-1 with TRBJ2-3; 8 nucleotides agree with TRBD2. Germline CDR1 reads MGHRA; CDR2 reads YSYEKL. The CDR3 spans 16 residues. V shed 2 bases and J 5 bases; nucleotides not matched to a gene: 9. The CDR3 reads CASSQRLAGMVDTQYF. CDR3 DNA: TGCGCCAGCAGCCAACGGCTAGCGGGTATGGTAGATACGCAGTATTTT.

This rearrangement joins TRBV2 to TRBJ2-7; 8 bases map to TRBD1. The length of the CDR3 is 16 residues. J was trimmed by 7 bases and V by 5 bases; bases with no gene match: 16. CDR1 and CDR2 (germline): SNHLY, FYNNEI. CDR3 nucleotides: TGTGCCAGCAGTCCTGGAGCGGGCAGGGGGCGCGGGGAGCAGTACTTC. This encodes CASSPGAGRGRGEQYF.

The rearrangement links TRBV7-3 to TRBJ2-2; possibly TRBD2 for D (6 bases). Per germline, CDR1 SGHTA and CDR2 FQGTGA. V dropped 6 bases and J dropped 8 bases, with 10 bases sitting between them. CDR3 length: 12 residues. CDR3 bases: TGTGCCAGCAGGGGTAGCGGAGGGGAGCTGTTTTTT. Translation: CASRGSGGELFF.